The 5 T cell receptor beta chains below come from one sample, sequenced in a study of blood T cell repertoires in COVID-19. Sequenced by immunoSEQ multiplex PCR; TCRdb stores in-frame clones only, minus some. Among about 140,000 clones listed, 75% to 90% were seen once. The sequenced sample was PBMCs or T cells enriched from blood (not recorded which). The receptors come from a man aged 45 to 65 in a cohort exposed to, infected with or recovered from COVID-19 (not recorded which).

The chain has TRBV9 and TRBJ2-1; tentative D call: TRBD2 (7 bases). Germline V CDR1 and CDR2: SGDLS, YYNGEE. Trimming left V 4 bases short and J 4 bases short, with 15 bases between. There are 15 residues in the CDR3. The CDR3: CASSPRGGNYNEQFF. CDR3 DNA sequence: TGTGCCAGCAGCCCAAGGGGGGGGAATTACAATGAGCAGTTCTTC.

V is TRBV28 and J is TRBJ1-2, with D possibly TRBD1 on 6 matching bases. The V gene's germline CDR1 is MDHEN and CDR2 SYDVKM. This CDR3 is 15 amino acids long. Trimming took off 3 bases at V and 8 bases at J, with 19 bases between the two ends. Here the CDR3 DNA reads TGTGCCAGCAGTTTGGGGCTCACACAGGGACCGGGCTACACCTTC. Translated, it gives CASSLGLTQGPGYTF.

On this clone: In the same sample, other DNA sequences code for this CDR3. The J gene is TRBJ2-7, the V gene TRBV14; 9 nucleotides agree with TRBD2. The CDR3 covers 15 residues. The ends lost 1 base at V and 2 bases at J; junction bases unmatched: 3. Germline values: CDR1 SGHDN, CDR2 FVKESK. The CDR3 here is CASSQGLAGTYEQYF. DNA of the CDR3: TGTGCCAGCAGCCAAGGTCTAGCGGGAACCTACGAGCAGTACTTC.

The chain recombines TRBV13 with TRBJ1-4; tentatively, D is TRBD1 (6 bases). This CDR3 region has 14 residues. In germline, CDR1 is PRHDT, CDR2 FYEKMQ (reference sequence). Trimming removed 5 bases from V and 4 bases from J, with 11 bases in between. The CDR3 nucleotides read TGTGCCAGCAGCCCTGGACAGAGTAATGAAAAACTGTTTTTT. Its protein product is CASSPGQSNEKLFF.

DNA for the CDR3: TGTGCCACCACCCTCCTGGGGGGGCCATACGAGCAGTACTTC. Encoded protein: CATTLLGGPYEQYF. The chain carries TRBV6-5 and TRBJ2-7, with D possibly TRBD2 on 7 matching bases. Germline V CDR1 and CDR2: MNHEY, SVGAGI. The CDR3 loop spans 14 amino acids. V lost 10 bases and J lost 4, with 20 bases in between.